The 27 T cell receptor beta chains below come from one sample, sequenced in a study of blood T cells in healthy people across ages. Then a second PCR, running roughly 7 to 11 cycles, was carried out with a sample-barcoded 5' primer and a J-beta primer mix. TCRdb reprocessed the 5' RACE reads with MiXCR, giving one entry per CDR3 protein. The sample records around 790,000 distinct CDR3 sequences, 40% to 50% being singletons. Sequenced: blood. The receptors were sampled from a man between 60 and 75 years old in good health.

In this sample, this clonotype turned up a few times. The rearrangement links TRBV3-1 to TRBJ2-1, with D perhaps matching TRBD1 (6 bases). Gene TRBJ2-7 matches the end of the DNA better, so the J call may be wrong. Per the germline V gene, CDR1 is LGHDT and CDR2 is YNNKEL (reference sequence). CDR3 length equals 15 residues. The CDR3 DNA reads as TGTGCCAGCAGCCAAGGTCAGGGGTCCTACAATGAGCAGTACTTC. It specifies CASSQGQGSYNEQYF.

This chain uses TRBV6-5 with TRBJ1-6, with D possibly TRBD1 on 5 matching bases. The CDR3 is made up of 14 amino acids. V was shortened by 9 bases and J by 2 bases, with 11 bases between the two germline ends. Germline V CDR1 and CDR2: MNHEY, SVGAGI. The CDR3 region is CASGDGAYNSPLHF. Here the CDR3 DNA reads TGTGCCAGTGGGGACGGTGCCTATAATTCACCCCTCCACTTT.

V is TRBV20-1 and J is TRBJ2-1, with 11 bases fitting TRBD2. The CDR3 has 18 amino acids. From germline, CDR1 is DFQATT and CDR2 SNEGSKA (reference sequence). Trimming at V came to 4 bases and at J to 2 bases, leaving 13 bases not matched to a gene. CDR3 coding DNA: TGCAGTGCTAACACAGGGGGAGTTAGCGGGGGGGCCTACAATGAGCAGTTCTTC. Its translation: CSANTGGVSGGAYNEQFF.

This chain links TRBV4-3 with TRBJ2-5; the match to TRBD1 covers 10 bases. J lost 11 bases, V lost 0 bases, and 12 bases had no gene match. The germline V gene encodes CDR1 LGHNA and CDR2 YSLEER. CDR3 length equals 16 residues. The chain's CDR3 is CASSQDRQGARNEQYF. The CDR3 region has the DNA TGCGCCAGCAGCCAAGATCGACAGGGGGCAAGGAATGAGCAGTACTTC.

V usage is TRBV6-2 or TRBV6-3 and J usage is TRBJ2-3, with TRBD2 matching 7 bases. The CDR3 sequence is 15 residues long. Germline loops: CDR1 MNHEY, CDR2 SVGEGT. V dropped 0 bases and J dropped 5; count of bases not matched to a gene: 5. CDR3 loop: CASSYSERGEDTQYF. The CDR3 nucleotides read TGTGCCAGCAGTTACTCGGAGCGGGGTGAAGATACGCAGTATTTT.

This clonotype was found once. The rearrangement links TRBV2 to TRBJ2-4; 9 nucleotides match TRBD2. The germline gives CDR1 SNHLY, CDR2 FYNNEI. The CDR3 sequence is 18 residues long. V gave up 0 bases and J gave up 2 bases; unmatched junction bases: 8. In nucleotides, the CDR3 is TGTGCCAGCAGTGAAGCCTCGGCTAGCGGGGCGACCAAAAACATTCAGTACTTC. Protein product: CASSEASASGATKNIQYF.

This sequence joins TRBV6-1 and TRBJ2-1, with D perhaps matching TRBD2 (6 bases). CDR3 length: 16 residues. Trimming removed 4 bases from V and 6 bases from J, with 19 bases in between. CDR1 and CDR2 (germline): MNHNS, SASEGT. In DNA, the CDR3 is TGTGCCAGCAGTGTTCAGGGAGGCTTGTCATTCAATGAGCAGTTCTTC. Residues: CASSVQGGLSFNEQFF.

V gene TRBV6-5 combines with J gene TRBJ2-5; D not resolved. The V end lost 0 bases, the J end lost 4 bases, and 12 bases lay between the germline ends. CDR3 length: 15 amino acids. Germline loops: CDR1 MNHEY, CDR2 SVGAGI. CDR3: CASSYSNGYSETQYF. The DNA for the CDR3 is TGTGCCAGCAGTTACTCGAATGGTTATTCAGAGACCCAGTACTTC.

The CDR3 is CSVRTGGPGNQPQHF. CDR3 in DNA: TGCAGCGTTCGGACAGGGGGTCCAGGAAATCAGCCCCAGCATTTT. V usage is TRBV29-1 and J usage is TRBJ1-5; 10 bases fit TRBD1. J gave up 4 bases and V 5 bases, and 8 bases lay outside the gene matches. The CDR3 spans 15 residues. Germline lookup yields CDR1 SQVTM and CDR2 ANQGSEA.

This chain uses TRBV20-1 with TRBJ1-5; D is unclear. Germline CDR1 reads DFQATT; CDR2 reads SNEGSKA (reference sequence). The CDR3 runs to 14 residues. The ends were cut back, 0 bases at V and 5 bases at J, with 11 bases in the middle. In DNA form, the CDR3 reads TGCAGTGCTAGAGATCAAGGGTCGCATCAGCCCCAGCATTTT. Amino acid sequence: CSARDQGSHQPQHF.

This rearrangement joins TRBV6-5 to TRBJ2-5, with 10 bases fitting TRBD1. Germline assignment: CDR1 MNHEY and CDR2 SVGAGI. The CDR3 has 13 residues. V shed 6 bases and J 11 bases; nucleotides not matched to a gene: 9. CDR3 region: CASRGTGANEQYF. CDR3 DNA sequence: TGTGCCAGCAGAGGGACAGGGGCTAATGAGCAGTACTTC.

This chain connects TRBV5-1 to TRBJ1-1; D is uncertain. Germline values: CDR1 SGHRS, CDR2 YFSETQ. The CDR3 totals 15 residues. V lost 3 bases, J lost 1 base, and 13 bases lay in between. CDR3 coding DNA: TGCGCCAGCAGCTACATTCCGATCGAGAACACTGAAGCTTTCTTT. It yields the protein CASSYIPIENTEAFF.

The chain recombines TRBV24-1 with TRBJ2-5, with 8 bases that match TRBD1. Trimming removed 3 bases from V and 5 bases from J; junction bases left unmatched: 7. Germline CDR1 and CDR2: KGHDR and SFDVKD. This CDR3 region has 15 residues. In DNA, the CDR3 is TGTGCCACCAGTGATCCCGGACAGGGAAGGGAGACCCAGTACTTC. It is translated as CATSDPGQGRETQYF.

V gene TRBV27 combines with J gene TRBJ2-6, with D possibly TRBD1 on 5 matching bases. Trimming stripped 4 bases from V and 0 bases from J, with 10 bases between. CDR1 and CDR2 (germline): MNHEY, SMNVEV (reference sequence). This CDR3 spans 16 amino acids. CDR3 in DNA: TGTGCCAGCAGTTGGGGCGGAACCTCTGGGGCCAACGTCCTGACTTTC. Translating it yields CASSWGGTSGANVLTF.

For the CDR3, the DNA is TGCGCCAGCAGCTCCTCGGGGGGGCTCACAGATACGCAGTATTTT. Translating gives CASSSSGGLTDTQYF. The genes are TRBV5-1 and TRBJ2-3, with 8 nucleotides matching TRBD2. V dropped 3 bases and J dropped 2; count of bases not matched to a gene: 5. Looked up from germline, CDR1 is SGHRS and CDR2 is YFSETQ. CDR3 length: 15 residues.

At least ten counts were recorded for this clonotype. J is TRBJ1-1 and V is TRBV20-1, with no clear D. Deletions cut 4 bases from V and 6 bases from J, with 12 bases between. The germline V gene has CDR1 DFQATT and CDR2 SNEGSKA (reference sequence). The CDR3 is made up of 12 amino acids. CDR3 sequence: CSATPLQSEAFF. Written as DNA, the CDR3 is TGCAGTGCTACCCCCCTGCAGTCTGAAGCTTTCTTT.

The rearrangement joins TRBV28 to TRBJ2-7, with TRBD1 as a possible D gene (5 bases). Deletions cut 2 bases from V and 10 bases from J, with 18 bases between. This CDR3 is 14 amino acids long. In germline, CDR1 is MDHEN, CDR2 SYDVKM. CDR3 bases: TGTGCCAGCAGTTTAGTCAGGGAACAAGAGTCCCAGTACTTC. Encoded protein: CASSLVREQESQYF.

This clonotype has more than one count but fewer than ten. V is TRBV4-3 and J is TRBJ1-2; TRBD1 matches 9 bases. With V trimmed by 1 base and J by 7 bases, 7 bases remained unmatched. CDR3 length: 15 amino acids. Germline-derived CDR1 and CDR2 are LGHNA and YSLEER. For the CDR3, the DNA is TGCGCCAGCAGCCAAGGCACCGGGACAGGGCCTGGCTACACCTTC. This gives the protein CASSQGTGTGPGYTF.

The chain recombines TRBV7-2 with TRBJ2-5; 7 bases fit TRBD1. The CDR3 runs to 13 residues. Germline assignment: CDR1 SGHTA and CDR2 FQGNSA. V lost 4 bases and J lost 10; bases outside the gene matches: 9. DNA for the CDR3: TGTGCCAGCAGCTCACAGGGGTATGGGATCCAGTACTTC. Protein sequence: CASSSQGYGIQYF. The variable domain in full, completed from reference TRBV7-2 and TRBJ2-5, reads GAGVSQSPSNKVTEKGKDVELRCDPISGHTALYWYRQSLGQGLEFLIYFQGNSAPDKSGLPSDRFSAERTGGSVSTLTIQRTQQEDSAVYLCASSSQGYGIQYFGPGTRLLVL.

This rearrangement joins TRBV6-5 to TRBJ1-5; D not resolved. V was cut by 9 bases and J by 4 bases, with 10 bases left in between. This CDR3 spans 12 amino acids. Germline lookup yields CDR1 MNHEY and CDR2 SVGAGI. The CDR3 DNA reads as TGTGCCAGTGGACGGGGTAATCAGCCCCAGCATTTT. As protein: CASGRGNQPQHF.

The chain links TRBV5-1 to TRBJ2-7; the D is unclear. The CDR3 loop spans 14 amino acids. V lost 3 bases to trimming and J lost 2 bases, with 12 bases between them. CDR1 SGHRS and CDR2 YFSETQ come from the germline V gene. DNA for the CDR3: TGCGCCAGCAGCTCCTCGGCAGCTACCTACGAGCAGTACTTC. This encodes CASSSSAATYEQYF.

Concerning this clonotype: Sequence at one end of the junction differs from germline and may be a read error. The chain carries TRBV11-2 and TRBJ2-7; 10 bases fit TRBD1. The CDR3 sequence is 16 residues long. Germline V lookup: CDR1 SGHAT, CDR2 FQNNGV. The CDR3 is CTSSSSTGGISYEQYF. The CDR3 DNA is TGTACCAGCAGCTCTTCGACAGGGGGCATCTCTTACGAGCAGTACTTC.

This clonotype was counted only a few times. The chain uses TRBV7-2 and TRBJ2-5; the match to TRBD2 covers 12 bases. After removal of 3 bases from V and 1 base from J, the junction contained 6 bases not matched to a gene. Germline V gene lookup returns CDR1 SGHTA and CDR2 FQGNSA. The CDR3 runs 17 residues. The CDR3 sequence is CASSLWLAGGVQETQYF. CDR3 sequence (DNA): TGTGCCAGCAGCTTGTGGCTAGCGGGGGGGGTCCAAGAGACCCAGTACTTC.

This chain connects TRBV28 to TRBJ2-5, with D possibly matching TRBD1 (5 bases). Per the germline V gene, CDR1 is MDHEN and CDR2 is SYDVKM. Trimming stripped 6 bases from V and 1 base from J, with 12 bases between. CDR3 length equals 14 residues. The CDR3 reads CASSTGRVQETQYF. Written as DNA, the CDR3 is TGTGCCAGCAGCACTGGCAGGGTCCAAGAGACCCAGTACTTC.

This clonotype was found once. The V gene is TRBV19, the J gene TRBJ2-3; weak D call: TRBD2 (6 bases). Germline values: CDR1 LNHDA, CDR2 SQIVND (reference sequence). The CDR3 consists of 18 residues. V lost 3 bases and J lost 0, with 19 bases in between. The CDR3 protein is CASSMAWRAGSSTDTQYF. The CDR3 DNA is TGTGCCAGTAGTATGGCTTGGCGAGCGGGTTCTAGCACAGATACGCAGTATTTT.

The chain joins TRBV4-1 to TRBJ1-5; the D gene is possibly TRBD1 (5 bases). In germline, CDR1 is MGHRA, CDR2 YSYEKL. The CDR3 totals 15 residues. Trimming removed 0 bases from V and 3 bases from J, with 9 bases in between. CDR3 DNA: TGCGCCAGCAGCCAAGACGCGGACATCAATCAGCCCCAGCATTTT. It codes for CASSQDADINQPQHF.

The chain has TRBV2 and TRBJ2-5; 8 nucleotides line up with TRBD1. Matching the DNA end better, TRBJ2-7 makes the J call doubtful. This CDR3 contains 13 residues. CDR1 is SNHLY, CDR2 FYNNEI, per germline. CDR3: CADGQGPLYEQYF. CDR3 coding DNA: TGTGCCGACGGACAGGGACCTCTGTACGAGCAGTACTTC.